The 21 T cell receptor beta chains given below trace back to one sample, sequenced in a study of T cell responses to AZD1222 COVID-19 vaccine (dated by TCRdb to the early 2020s). The intended sense of this specimen's time point label: baseline before first vaccination. Libraries were built with the immunoSEQ multiplex PCR assay. TCRdb retrieved this table from immuneACCESS and kept in-frame rearrangements only. Not all clones are present; in checked studies, unresolved V genes account for under half, and no reason is known for the remainder. The sample table shows over 150,000 clones, and about 90% are seen once. 2.6% of the sample lies in the top ten. The specimen was peripheral blood, collected on day 0 of AZD1222 vaccination. The receptors derive from an adult in good health.

J is TRBJ1-5 and V is TRBV4-2, with D uncertain. V was shortened by 1 base and J by 0 bases, with 10 bases between the two germline ends. Looked up from germline, CDR1 is LGHNA and CDR2 is YNFKEQ. The CDR3 loop spans 16 amino acids. CDR3 in DNA: TGTGCCAGCAGCCAAGTAGCCTCGGTTAGCAATCAGCCCCAGCATTTT. Translated, it gives CASSQVASVSNQPQHF.

Concerning this clone: Other nucleotide sequences in the sample specify the same CDR3. The chain couples TRBV5-4 to TRBJ2-1; D is undetermined. V was clipped by 2 bases and J by 3 bases, with 0 bases between them. CDR3 length: 11 residues. The germline CDR1 and CDR2 sequences are SGHNT and YYREEE (reference sequence). CDR3 loop: CASSFYNEQFF. DNA of the CDR3: TGTGCCAGCAGCTTCTACAATGAGCAGTTCTTC.

This rearrangement joins TRBV2 to TRBJ2-7; D is undetermined. CDR1 and CDR2 from the germline V gene are SNHLY and FYNNEI. This CDR3 spans 11 amino acids. Trimming removed 6 bases from V and 6 bases from J, with 9 bases in between. This chain's CDR3 is CASRPGSEQYF. The DNA of the CDR3 is TGTGCCAGCAGGCCAGGTTCCGAGCAGTACTTC.

V gene TRBV5-1 combines with J gene TRBJ1-4; D unclear. Germline V lookup: CDR1 SGHRS, CDR2 YFSETQ. V shed 2 bases and J shed 7 bases, with 12 bases lying between them. The CDR3 extends over 14 amino acids. This CDR3 is CASSFFQDGEKLFF. Written as DNA, the CDR3 is TGCGCCAGCAGCTTTTTCCAGGATGGTGAAAAACTGTTTTTT.

This sequence joins TRBV28 and TRBJ2-2, with 9 bases fitting TRBD2. The length of the CDR3 is 18 residues. V trimming: 6 bases; J trimming: 1 base; junction bases outside the gene matches: 12. The germline V gene encodes CDR1 MDHEN and CDR2 SYDVKM. CDR3 coding DNA: TGTGCCAGCAGCCTTAGTCTGCTAGCGGGGCGGAACACCGGGGAGCTGTTTTTT. This gives the protein CASSLSLLAGRNTGELFF. Complete variable domain (other parts from reference TRBV28 and TRBJ2-2): DVKVTQSSRYLVKRTGEKVFLECVQDMDHENMFWYRQDPGLGLRLIYFSYDVKMKEKGDIPEGYSVSREKKERFSLILESASTNQTSMYLCASSLSLLAGRNTGELFFGEGSRLTVL.

The chain joins TRBV18 to TRBJ1-2; a possible D gene is TRBD1 (5 bases). V was pared by 3 bases and J by 8 bases, with 16 bases between. CDR3 length: 14 residues. Per the germline V gene, CDR1 is KGHSH and CDR2 is LQKENI. The CDR3 loop reads CASSPGAPVRGYTF. The CDR3 nucleotides are TGTGCCAGCTCACCCGGGGCTCCGGTGAGGGGCTACACCTTC.

The V call is TRBV6-5, the J call TRBJ1-2, with D possibly being TRBD1 (5 bases). The length of the CDR3 is 15 residues. Per the germline V gene, CDR1 is MNHEY and CDR2 is SVGAGI. The V end lost 6 bases, the J end lost 6 bases, and 20 bases lay between the germline ends. CDR3 sequence reads: CASSPLREYGHGYTF. CDR3 DNA: TGTGCCAGCAGCCCCCTCAGGGAATACGGTCATGGCTACACCTTC.

CDR3 bases: TGTGCCAGCAGCGATCCGGGACTAGCGGGCCCCGGGGAGCTGTTTTTT. Protein sequence: CASSDPGLAGPGELFF. The chain uses TRBV9 and TRBJ2-2; 12 bases map to TRBD2. This CDR3 is built from 16 residues. Germline CDR1 reads SGDLS; CDR2 reads YYNGEE. Losses at the gene ends were 3 bases for V and 6 bases for J; bases not matched to a gene: 6.

V is TRBV19 and J is TRBJ1-2, with TRBD1 as a possible D gene (6 bases). Germline CDR1 LNHDA, CDR2 SQIVND (reference sequence). This CDR3 region has 14 residues. V dropped 7 bases and J dropped 5 bases, with 17 bases sitting between them. The CDR3 loop is CASNVGGAGYGYTF. CDR3 DNA: TGTGCCAGTAACGTGGGGGGCGCAGGGTATGGCTACACCTTC. The whole variable domain, remainder taken from reference TRBV19 and TRBJ1-2, is DGGITQSPKYLFRKEGQNVTLSCEQNLNHDAMYWYRQDPGQGLRLIYYSQIVNDFQKGDIAEGYSVSREKKESFPLTVTSAQKNPTAFYLCASNVGGAGYGYTFGSGTRLTVV.

The chain combines TRBV4-1 with TRBJ2-3; TRBD1 matches 7 bases. The trim removed 0 bases at V and 0 bases at J, leaving 6 bases unmatched. This CDR3 is built from 17 residues. CDR1 and CDR2 from the germline V gene are MGHRA and YSYEKL. DNA of the CDR3: TGCGCCAGCAGCCAAGAAGGGACAGTAACTAGCACAGATACGCAGTATTTT. Amino acids: CASSQEGTVTSTDTQYF.

The chain joins TRBV21-1 to TRBJ2-7; the listed D gene, TRBD2, was not tested against the DNA. TRBV21-1 is tagged as a pseudogene. This CDR3 has 18 amino acids. The DNA for the CDR3 is TGTGCCAGCAGGACAGCGGGAGGGCCCGGCTCGAATGTCTACGAGCAGTACTTC. Translation gives CASRTAGGPGSNVYEQYF.

The V gene is TRBV29-1, the J gene TRBJ2-3, with D possibly TRBD2 on 5 matching bases. V dropped 1 base and J dropped 5 bases, with 19 bases sitting between them. Germline assignment: CDR1 SQVTM and CDR2 ANQGSEA. The CDR3 has 16 residues. The CDR3 sequence: CSVEAPVPGSLDTQYF. CDR3 nucleotide sequence: TGCAGCGTTGAAGCCCCAGTTCCGGGGAGTTTAGATACGCAGTATTTT.

The rearrangement links TRBV6-5 to TRBJ2-7, with D unresolved. The CDR3 covers 13 residues. Per the germline V gene, CDR1 is MNHEY and CDR2 is SVGAGI. The germline V and J ends were trimmed by 5 bases and 5 bases, with 13 bases remaining between them. The CDR3 loop is CASSPQAPHEQYF. CDR3 nucleotide sequence: TGTGCCAGCAGTCCCCAGGCCCCCCACGAGCAGTACTTC.

The chain is built from TRBV19 and TRBJ1-1; D might be TRBD1 (6 bases). This CDR3 region has 13 residues. V was pared by 4 bases and J by 5 bases, with 11 bases between. Germline CDR1 reads LNHDA; CDR2 reads SQIVND (reference sequence). DNA of the CDR3: TGTGCCAGTAGTACGGGGGCTGGGACTGAAGCTTTCTTT. It is translated as CASSTGAGTEAFF.

The chain links TRBV14 to TRBJ2-1, with D perhaps matching TRBD2 (6 bases). The CDR3 spans 14 residues. The V gene lost 2 bases and the J gene lost 4 bases, with 9 bases spanning the gap. The germline V gene encodes CDR1 SGHDN and CDR2 FVKESK. CDR3 nucleotides: TGTGCCAGCAGCCAAACCGGAGGGTACAATGAGCAGTTCTTC. Protein sequence: CASSQTGGYNEQFF.

V is TRBV6-2 or TRBV6-3 and J is TRBJ1-1, with 8 bases that match TRBD1. Losses at the gene ends were 3 bases for V and 6 bases for J; bases not matched to a gene: 9. CDR1 is MNHEY, CDR2 SVGEGT, per germline. The CDR3 has 15 amino acids. In DNA form, the CDR3 reads TGTGCCAGCAGTTATGGAACCAGGGGGCAGGCTGAAGCTTTCTTT. Translating it yields CASSYGTRGQAEAFF.

V usage is TRBV13 and J usage is TRBJ2-7, with D maybe TRBD2 (5 bases). CDR3 length equals 15 residues. The V end was cut by 1 base, the J end by 0 bases, with 10 bases between. Per germline, CDR1 PRHDT and CDR2 FYEKMQ (reference sequence). This CDR3 is CASSLAARASYEQYF. CDR3 DNA: TGTGCCAGCAGCTTAGCGGCGAGGGCCTCCTACGAGCAGTACTTC.

The chain links TRBV25-1 to TRBJ1-1; perhaps TRBD1 as D (6 bases). Germline CDR1 reads MGHDK; CDR2 reads SYGVNS. The V end lost 5 bases, the J end lost 6 bases, and 13 bases lay between the germline ends. The CDR3 has 13 amino acids. The CDR3 region has the DNA TGTGCCAGCAGTCGGGGGCAGGGCGCTGAAGCTTTCTTT. Amino acid sequence: CASSRGQGAEAFF.

V is TRBV27 and J is TRBJ2-2, with TRBD1 identical over 7 bases. Germline assignment: CDR1 MNHEY and CDR2 SMNVEV (reference sequence). This CDR3 region has 15 residues. V lost 6 bases to trimming and J lost 0 bases; unmatched junction nucleotides: 4. The CDR3 here is CASRRQGSNTGELFF. In DNA form, the CDR3 reads TGTGCCAGCAGGCGACAGGGCTCGAACACCGGGGAGCTGTTTTTT.

The rearrangement links TRBV19 to TRBJ1-3; D possibly corresponds to TRBD1 (5 bases). Trimming pared 4 bases from V and 7 bases from J, leaving 17 bases between. This CDR3 spans 15 amino acids. Germline V gene lookup returns CDR1 LNHDA and CDR2 SQIVND (reference sequence). CDR3 protein: CASSNQPGLWNTIYF. In nucleotides, the CDR3 is TGTGCCAGTAGTAACCAACCAGGGCTCTGGAACACCATATATTTT.

The chain employs TRBV7-2 and TRBJ2-1; tentatively, D is TRBD1 (5 bases). Germline V gives CDR1 SGHTA, CDR2 FQGNSA. The CDR3 sequence is 14 residues long. V lost 5 bases, J lost 1 base, and 9 bases lay in between. CDR3 DNA sequence: TGTGCCAGCAGCCCAGACAGTTCCTACAATGAGCAGTTCTTC. This encodes CASSPDSSYNEQFF. Combining the CDR3 with reference TRBV7-2 and TRBJ2-1 gives the whole variable domain GAGVSQSPSNKVTEKGKDVELRCDPISGHTALYWYRQSLGQGLEFLIYFQGNSAPDKSGLPSDRFSAERTGGSVSTLTIQRTQQEDSAVYLCASSPDSSYNEQFFGPGTRLTVL.